A selection of T cell receptor beta chains follows, all from one sample in a study of blood T cell repertoires in COVID-19. Sequenced by immunoSEQ multiplex PCR; TCRdb stores in-frame clones only, minus some. Among about 220,000 clones listed, 85% to 90% were seen once. Sequenced: peripheral blood. The receptors shown here come from a woman aged 45-65 years with COVID-19, enrolled during active disease. Each CDR3 is given with its conserved first and last residue. D genes are given only for firm matches. Clone size is not always given. Where it is, it says once, few, many or a class for expanded clones.

v_call	j_call	d_call	clone_size	cdr3_aa	cdr3_nt
TRBV4-1	TRBJ2-7	TRBD1	-	CASSHLGQGADEQYF	TGCGCCAGCAGCCACCTCGGACAGGGGGCCGACGAGCAGTACTTC
TRBV10-3	TRBJ2-7	-	-	CAISESQGMNEQYF	TGTGCCATCAGTGAGTCACAGGGCATGAACGAGCAGTACTTC
TRBV25-1	TRBJ1-2	-	-	CASRDSSIANYGYTF	TGTGCCAGCAGGGACAGCTCAATAGCTAACTATGGCTACACCTTC
TRBV28	TRBJ2-1	TRBD1	-	CASSFTALGGDEQFF	TGTGCCAGCAGTTTTACTGCTCTAGGGGGCGATGAGCAGTTCTTC
TRBV28	TRBJ1-4	-	-	CASRLGGRLEKLFF	TGTGCCAGCAGGCTGGGGGGGCGACTAGAAAAACTGTTTTTT
TRBV2	TRBJ1-1	-	-	CASSEWLGGTEAFF	TGTGCCAGCAGTGAATGGTTGGGGGGCACTGAAGCTTTCTTT
TRBV19	TRBJ2-4	TRBD1	once	CASSSPGTGSNIQYF	TGTGCCAGTAGTAGTCCCGGGACAGGGAGTAACATTCAGTACTTC
TRBV19	TRBJ2-3	TRBD2	few	CASQGLAGSFF	TGTGCCAGTCAGGGACTAGCGGGTTCCTTCTTT
TRBV28	TRBJ1-2	-	-	CASSPQIGGGYTF	TGTGCCAGCAGTCCCCAGATCGGCGGTGGCTACACCTTC
TRBV9	TRBJ2-3	TRBD2	once	CASSIGTGTSQDTQYF	TGTGCCAGCAGCATCGGTACCGGGACTAGCCAAGATACGCAGTATTTT
TRBV28	TRBJ2-5	TRBD2	-	CASNPRLALEETQYF	TGTGCCAGCAACCCCAGACTAGCTCTTGAAGAGACCCAGTACTTC
TRBV24-1	TRBJ2-3	-	-	CATSEGLSGDTQYF	TGTGCCACCAGTGAGGGGTTGAGCGGAGATACGCAGTATTTT
TRBV24-1	TRBJ2-3	TRBD2	-	CATSDFTRTSGLTDTQYF	TGTGCCACCAGTGATTTTACAAGGACTAGCGGGCTCACAGATACGCAGTATTTT
TRBV5-1	TRBJ2-3	TRBD1	-	CASSFGGQGADTQYF	TGCGCCAGCAGCTTTGGAGGACAGGGAGCAGATACGCAGTATTTT
TRBV27	TRBJ2-7	-	-	CASSALPGQRAEQYF	TGTGCCAGCAGTGCGTTACCGGGACAGCGGGCCGAGCAGTACTTC
TRBV19	TRBJ1-2	TRBD1	-	CASTPGQANYGYTF	TGTGCCAGTACCCCGGGACAGGCTAACTATGGCTACACCTTC